A single sample gave rise to the 14 T cell receptor beta chains below, sequenced in a study of blood T cell repertoires in COVID-19. Sequencing was performed with immunoSEQ multiplex PCR; in TCRdb, only in-frame clones are kept and a portion is missing. This sample has 250,000 or so clones, with over 80% found just once. The sample was PBMCs or T cells enriched from blood (not recorded which). The receptors stem from a woman in her twenties or thirties with acute COVID-19.

V and J are TRBV19 and TRBJ1-5; TRBD1 aligns across 7 bases. The CDR3 runs to 17 residues. The junction had 15 bases not matched to a gene; V was cut back by 1 base and J by 9 bases. CDR1 is LNHDA and CDR2 is SQIVND in the germline V gene (reference sequence). The chain's CDR3 is CASSIVFPEQGYSPQHF. CDR3 nucleotides: TGTGCCAGTAGTATAGTTTTCCCTGAACAGGGGTATTCGCCCCAGCATTTT.

The chain has TRBV5-1 and TRBJ1-3, with 9 positions matching TRBD1. J was trimmed by 7 bases and V by 4 bases; bases with no gene match: 12. Germline V gives CDR1 SGHRS, CDR2 YFSETQ. The CDR3 totals 16 residues. The CDR3 region has the DNA TGCGCCAGCAGCCCGAATCCCGGGACAGGGTCTAACACCATATATTTT. It is translated as CASSPNPGTGSNTIYF.

The V gene is TRBV6-5, the J gene TRBJ2-7; 7 positions match TRBD2. Germline V gives CDR1 MNHEY, CDR2 SVGAGI. This CDR3 is 11 amino acids long. J lost 5 bases, V lost 6 bases, and 1 base had no gene match. CDR3 bases: TGTGCCAGCAGCAGCGGGAACGAGCAGTACTTC. Translation: CASSSGNEQYF.

The chain is built from TRBV20-1 and TRBJ2-1, with 9 bases lining up with TRBD2. This CDR3 contains 17 residues. Germline V CDR1 and CDR2: DFQATT, SNEGSKA (reference sequence). V shed 3 bases, J shed 5 bases, and the junction held 14 bases outside the gene matches. The CDR3 DNA follows: TGCAGTGCTAGTCCCCCCGCGGGGTCTAGCGGGAACAATGAGCAGTTCTTC. It specifies CSASPPAGSSGNNEQFF.

The V gene is TRBV5-1, the J gene TRBJ2-4, with D possibly TRBD1 on 7 matching bases. CDR3 length: 16 amino acids. The germline CDR1 and CDR2 sequences are SGHRS and YFSETQ. The V end lost 4 bases, the J end lost 1 base, and 15 bases lay between the germline ends. CDR3 sequence reads: CASSPQGDLAKNIQYF. In DNA, the CDR3 is TGCGCCAGCAGCCCGCAGGGGGACTTGGCCAAAAACATTCAGTACTTC. Full variable domain (outside the CDR3, taken from reference TRBV5-1 and TRBJ2-4): KAGVTQTPRYLIKTRGQQVTLSCSPISGHRSVSWYQQTPGQGLQFLFEYFSETQRNKGNFPGRFSGRQFSNSRSEMNVSTLELGDSALYLCASSPQGDLAKNIQYFGAGTRLSVL.

The chain recombines TRBV6-6 with TRBJ2-1, with 8 positions matching TRBD2. CDR1 and CDR2 from the germline V gene are MNHNY and SVGAGI (reference sequence). V lost 6 bases, J lost 1 base, and 8 bases stayed unmatched. The CDR3 loop spans 16 amino acids. The CDR3 sequence: CASRSSGSFSYNEQFF. The CDR3 coding sequence is TGTGCCAGCAGATCTAGCGGGTCCTTTTCCTACAATGAGCAGTTCTTC.

This clone was counted a single time. The chain carries TRBV19 and TRBJ1-5; D is unclear. CDR3 length: 17 amino acids. From germline, CDR1 is LNHDA and CDR2 SQIVND (reference sequence). V lost 1 base to trimming and J lost 2 bases, with 15 bases between them. The CDR3 DNA sequence: TGTGCCAGTAGTATAGGTGGCAGGCCCCGAGGCAATCAGCCCCAGCATTTT. Its translation: CASSIGGRPRGNQPQHF.

The chain couples TRBV27 to TRBJ1-3, with a weak D call TRBD1 (6 bases). V lost 8 bases and J lost 0, with 26 bases in between. Per germline, CDR1 MNHEY and CDR2 SMNVEV (reference sequence). This CDR3 comprises 19 residues. The CDR3 spells CASGPPPRDKQTSGNTIYF. CDR3 nucleotides: TGTGCCAGCGGCCCGCCCCCCCGGGACAAACAAACCTCTGGAAACACCATATATTTT.

This CDR3 is CASSLTGLGSNEQFF. The CDR3 bases are TGTGCCAGCAGCTTAACGGGACTAGGTAGCAATGAGCAGTTCTTC. The chain employs TRBV7-3 and TRBJ2-1; 8 bases fit TRBD2. V lost 0 bases, J lost 6 bases, and 4 bases stayed unmatched. CDR1 and CDR2 from the germline V gene are SGHTA and FQGTGA. The CDR3 has 15 residues.

The chain employs TRBV28 and TRBJ1-2, with unresolved D. Trimming removed 5 bases at V and 8 bases at J, with 15 bases between. From germline, CDR1 is MDHEN and CDR2 SYDVKM. The CDR3 sequence is 13 residues long. The CDR3 coding sequence is TGTGCCAGCAGTCCCCTAGACTCCCGCGGCTACACCTTC. Amino acids: CASSPLDSRGYTF.

This clone was seen more than once but under ten times. The chain links TRBV4-3 to TRBJ1-3, with unresolved D. Trimming took 5 bases from V and 4 from J, leaving 12 bases between them. The germline gives CDR1 LGHNA, CDR2 YSLEER. The CDR3 extends over 14 amino acids. The DNA of the CDR3 is TGCGCCAGCAGCGACACACATCTGGGAAACACCATATATTTT. Protein: CASSDTHLGNTIYF.

The chain links TRBV12-5 to TRBJ2-2, with TRBD1 matching 8 bases. The V segment lost 6 bases and the J segment 2 bases; nucleotides outside the gene matches: 11. This CDR3 has 17 amino acids. CDR1 is LGHNT and CDR2 is FRNRAP in the germline V gene. The CDR3 nucleotides are TGTGCTAGTGGCATTCCACCGGGACAGGTAAACACCGGGGAGCTGTTTTTT. It yields the protein CASGIPPGQVNTGELFF.

This chain connects TRBV13 to TRBJ2-7; D possibly corresponds to TRBD2 (6 bases). The CDR3 contains 14 residues. Between the trimmed V and J ends, which lost 3 bases and 2 bases, there was a span of 11 bases. The V gene's germline CDR1 is PRHDT and CDR2 FYEKMQ (reference sequence). CDR3 bases: TGTGCCAGCAGCTTCGGGCGGGGCCCCTACGAGCAGTACTTC. Its translation is CASSFGRGPYEQYF.

V usage is TRBV7-3 and J usage is TRBJ2-3; 14 bases map to TRBD2. Germline lookup yields CDR1 SGHTA and CDR2 FQGTGA. V lost 0 bases and J lost 0; bases outside the gene matches: 14. CDR3 length: 22 residues. CDR3 DNA: TGTGCCAGCAGCTTAACCCGACAGGGACTAGCGGGAGTGGCCAAAAGCACAGATACGCAGTATTTT. This translates into CASSLTRQGLAGVAKSTDTQYF.